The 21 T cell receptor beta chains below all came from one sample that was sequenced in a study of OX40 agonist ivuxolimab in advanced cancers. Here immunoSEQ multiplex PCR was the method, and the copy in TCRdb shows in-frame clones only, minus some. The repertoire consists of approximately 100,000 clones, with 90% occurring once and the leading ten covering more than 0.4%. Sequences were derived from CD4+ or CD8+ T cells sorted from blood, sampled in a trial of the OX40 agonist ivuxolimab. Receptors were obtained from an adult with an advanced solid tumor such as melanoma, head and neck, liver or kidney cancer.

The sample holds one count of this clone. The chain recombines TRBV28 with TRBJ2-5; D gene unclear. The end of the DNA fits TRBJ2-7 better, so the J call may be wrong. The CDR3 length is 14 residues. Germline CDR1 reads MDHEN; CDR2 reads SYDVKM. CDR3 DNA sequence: TGTGCCAGCAGTACCAGAGTAACCTCCTACGAGCAGTACTTC. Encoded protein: CASSTRVTSYEQYF.

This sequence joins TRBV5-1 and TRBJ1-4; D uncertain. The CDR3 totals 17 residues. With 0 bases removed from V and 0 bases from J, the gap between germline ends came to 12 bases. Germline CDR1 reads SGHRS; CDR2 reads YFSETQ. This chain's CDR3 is CASSLGPPGATNEKLFF. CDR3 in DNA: TGCGCCAGCAGCTTGGGACCGCCCGGAGCAACTAATGAAAAACTGTTTTTT.

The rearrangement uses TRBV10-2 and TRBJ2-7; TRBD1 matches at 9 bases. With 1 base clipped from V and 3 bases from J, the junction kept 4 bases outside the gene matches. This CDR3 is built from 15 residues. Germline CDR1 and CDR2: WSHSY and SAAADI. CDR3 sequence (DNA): TGCGCCAGCAGTGAGTGGTCGGACAGGGGCTACGAGCAGTACTTC. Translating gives CASSEWSDRGYEQYF.

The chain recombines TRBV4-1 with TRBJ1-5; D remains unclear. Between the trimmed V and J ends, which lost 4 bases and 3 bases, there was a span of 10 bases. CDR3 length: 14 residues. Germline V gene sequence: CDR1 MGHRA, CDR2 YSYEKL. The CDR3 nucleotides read TGCGCCAGCAGCCCAGGACGGGTCAATCAGCCCCAGCATTTT. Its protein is CASSPGRVNQPQHF.

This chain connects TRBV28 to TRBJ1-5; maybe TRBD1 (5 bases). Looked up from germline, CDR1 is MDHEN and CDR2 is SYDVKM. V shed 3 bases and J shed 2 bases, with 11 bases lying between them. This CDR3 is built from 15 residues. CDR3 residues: CASSLASGGNQPQHF. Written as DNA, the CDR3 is TGTGCCAGCAGTTTGGCCTCGGGGGGCAATCAGCCCCAGCATTTT.

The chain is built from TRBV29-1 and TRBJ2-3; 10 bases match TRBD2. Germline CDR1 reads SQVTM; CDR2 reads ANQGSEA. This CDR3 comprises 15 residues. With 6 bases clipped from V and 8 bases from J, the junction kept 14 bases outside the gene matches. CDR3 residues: CSVDWPPSGGGTQYF. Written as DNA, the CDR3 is TGCAGCGTCGACTGGCCACCTAGCGGGGGAGGTACGCAGTATTTT.

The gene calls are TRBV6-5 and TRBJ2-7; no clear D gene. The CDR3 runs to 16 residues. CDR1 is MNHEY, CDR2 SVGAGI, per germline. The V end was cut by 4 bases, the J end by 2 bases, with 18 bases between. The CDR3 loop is CASSSSGPRIPYEQYF. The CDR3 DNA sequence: TGTGCCAGCAGTTCCTCCGGGCCAAGGATTCCCTACGAGCAGTACTTC.

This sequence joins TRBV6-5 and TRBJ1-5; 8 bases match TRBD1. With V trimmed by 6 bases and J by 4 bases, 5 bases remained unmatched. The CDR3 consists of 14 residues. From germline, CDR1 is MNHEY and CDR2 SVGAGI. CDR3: CASRDTGGNQPQHF. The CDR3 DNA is TGTGCCAGCAGGGATACAGGGGGTAATCAGCCCCAGCATTTT.

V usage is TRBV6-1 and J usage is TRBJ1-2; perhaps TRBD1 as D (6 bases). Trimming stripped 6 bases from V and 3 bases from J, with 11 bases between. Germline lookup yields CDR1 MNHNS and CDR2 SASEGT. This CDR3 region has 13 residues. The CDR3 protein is CASRTGGHYGYTF. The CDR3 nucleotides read TGTGCCAGCAGGACTGGGGGCCACTATGGCTACACCTTC.

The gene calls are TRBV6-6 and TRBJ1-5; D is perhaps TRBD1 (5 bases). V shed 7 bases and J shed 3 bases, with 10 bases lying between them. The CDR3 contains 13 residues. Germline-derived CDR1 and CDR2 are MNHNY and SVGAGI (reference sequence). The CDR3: CASMDNDNQPQHF. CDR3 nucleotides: TGTGCCAGCATGGACAACGACAATCAGCCCCAGCATTTT.

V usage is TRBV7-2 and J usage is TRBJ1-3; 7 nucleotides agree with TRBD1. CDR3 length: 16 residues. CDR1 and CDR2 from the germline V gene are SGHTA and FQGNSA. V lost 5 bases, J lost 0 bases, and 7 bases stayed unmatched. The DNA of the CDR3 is TGTGCCAGCAGCAAAACAGGGGCCGGCTCTGGAAACACCATATATTTT. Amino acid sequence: CASSKTGAGSGNTIYF.

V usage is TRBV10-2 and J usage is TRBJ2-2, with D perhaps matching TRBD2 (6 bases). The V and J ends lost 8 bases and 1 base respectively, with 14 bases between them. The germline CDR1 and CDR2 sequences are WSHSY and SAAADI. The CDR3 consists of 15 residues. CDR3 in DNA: TGCGCCAGCGGAGGGCTCACGGGGAACACCGGGGAGCTGTTTTTT. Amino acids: CASGGLTGNTGELFF.

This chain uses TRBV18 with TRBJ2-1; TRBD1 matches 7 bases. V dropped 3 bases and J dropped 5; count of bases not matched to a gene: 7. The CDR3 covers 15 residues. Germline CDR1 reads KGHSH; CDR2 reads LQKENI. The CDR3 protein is CASSPGTDRNNEQFF. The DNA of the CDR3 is TGTGCCAGCTCACCCGGGACAGATAGAAACAATGAGCAGTTCTTC.

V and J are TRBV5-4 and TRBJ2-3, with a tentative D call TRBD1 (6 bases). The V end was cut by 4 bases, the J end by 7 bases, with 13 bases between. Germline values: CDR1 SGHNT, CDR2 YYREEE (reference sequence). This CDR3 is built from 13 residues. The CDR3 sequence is CASSRVGANTQYF. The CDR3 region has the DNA TGTGCCAGCAGCCGGGTGGGGGCGAATACGCAGTATTTT.

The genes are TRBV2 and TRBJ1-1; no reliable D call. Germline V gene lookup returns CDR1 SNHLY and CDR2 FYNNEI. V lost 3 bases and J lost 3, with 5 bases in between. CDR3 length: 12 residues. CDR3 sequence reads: CASSDQDTEAFF. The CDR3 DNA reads TGTGCCAGCAGTGACCAGGACACTGAAGCTTTCTTT.

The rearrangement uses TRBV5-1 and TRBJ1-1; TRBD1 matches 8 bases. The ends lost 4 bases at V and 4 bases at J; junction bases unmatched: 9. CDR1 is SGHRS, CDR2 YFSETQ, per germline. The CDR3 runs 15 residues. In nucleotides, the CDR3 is TGCGCCAGCAGCCCCGGACAGGGAGCGTTCACTGAAGCTTTCTTT. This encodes CASSPGQGAFTEAFF.

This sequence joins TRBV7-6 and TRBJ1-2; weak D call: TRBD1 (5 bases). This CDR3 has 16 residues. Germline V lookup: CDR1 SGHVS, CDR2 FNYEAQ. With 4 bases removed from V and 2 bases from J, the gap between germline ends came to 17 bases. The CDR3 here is CASSSRAGPANYGYTF. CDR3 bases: TGTGCCAGCAGCTCCCGGGCGGGGCCAGCAAACTATGGCTACACCTTC.

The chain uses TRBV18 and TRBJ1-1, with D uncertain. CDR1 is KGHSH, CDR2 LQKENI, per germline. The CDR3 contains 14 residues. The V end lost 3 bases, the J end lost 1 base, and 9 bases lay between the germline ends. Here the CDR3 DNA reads TGTGCCAGCTCACCGGGTGGGCAGAACACTGAAGCTTTCTTT. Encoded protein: CASSPGGQNTEAFF.

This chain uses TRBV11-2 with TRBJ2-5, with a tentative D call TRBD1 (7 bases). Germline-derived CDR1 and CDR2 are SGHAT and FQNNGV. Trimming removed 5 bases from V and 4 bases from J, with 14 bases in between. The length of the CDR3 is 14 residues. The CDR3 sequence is CASSQGGWGETQYF. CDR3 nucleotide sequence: TGTGCCAGCAGCCAGGGGGGCTGGGGAGAGACCCAGTACTTC.

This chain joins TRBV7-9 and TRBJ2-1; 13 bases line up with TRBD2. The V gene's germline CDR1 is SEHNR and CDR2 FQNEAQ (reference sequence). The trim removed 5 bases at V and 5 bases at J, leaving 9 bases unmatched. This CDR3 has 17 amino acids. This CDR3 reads CASSVGSGTSGNNEQFF. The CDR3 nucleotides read TGTGCCAGCAGCGTAGGGTCCGGGACTAGCGGGAACAATGAGCAGTTCTTC.

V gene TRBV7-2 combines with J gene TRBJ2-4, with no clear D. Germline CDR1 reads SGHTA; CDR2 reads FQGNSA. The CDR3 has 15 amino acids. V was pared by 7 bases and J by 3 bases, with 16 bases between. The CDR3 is CASTPQAVVKNIQYF. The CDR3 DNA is TGTGCCAGCACCCCCCAGGCAGTTGTCAAAAACATTCAGTACTTC.